This TCR beta chain was recovered during a study of blood T cells in healthy people across ages. V lost 2 bases to trimming and J lost 5 bases, with 19 bases between them. This CDR3 is 17 amino acids long. Germline CDR1 WSHSY, CDR2 SAAADI. A second PCR, run for about 7 to 11 cycles, used a sample-barcoded 5' primer plus a J-beta primer mix. MiXCR, run by TCRdb on the 5' RACE reads, gives a single entry per CDR3 protein. The sample lists about 760,000 distinct CDR3 sequences, just under 25% occurring once. The sample also formed part of further work on T cells of mothers and their children. This second study says: Each donor was one of three healthy Caucasian mothers or one of their six children. Using around 1.5 ug per 15 ul, all extracted RNA underwent cDNA synthesis.

This TCR was sampled from a boy aged 5 to 17 in good health. The chain couples TRBV10-2 to TRBJ2-1; no clear D. The specimen sequenced was blood. The CDR3 reads CASSEPRAANRDNEQFF. The CDR3 nucleotides are TGCGCCAGCAGTGAGCCCCGGGCCGCAAATAGGGACAATGAGCAGTTCTTC.